This TCR beta chain was identified in a study of identical twins. Study outcomes and limitations: In monozygotic twins, models underestimated the sharing of out-of-frame TCR alpha. Abundant beta clonotypes from cord blood had fewer insertions, unlike memory repertoires, which showed none. Twin pairs had excess sharing that was weaker in beta out-of-frame sequences.

In germline, CDR1 is SNHLY, CDR2 FYNNEI. The CDR3 totals 15 residues. With 7 bases removed from V and 2 bases from J, the gap between germline ends came to 15 bases. As concerns this clonotype: The antigen is undetermined.

It was template switching that added a universal primer site, and there were unique molecular identifiers on the cDNA. TCRdb called the 5' RACE reads again in MiXCR, with one record for every CDR3 protein. Of fewer than 800,000 distinct CDR3 sequences in the sample, roughly 6.6% were seen once. This same sample was also taken into another study, of yellow fever vaccine responses in identical twins.

The chain couples TRBV2 to TRBJ1-5, with D uncertain. Sequenced: PBMCs. The sequence came from a woman aged 18-35 years in good health. The CDR3 loop is CASTNGPVGNQPQHF. The DNA of the CDR3 is TGTGCCAGCACCAATGGACCGGTGGGCAATCAGCCCCAGCATTTT. Combining the CDR3 with reference TRBV2 and TRBJ1-5 gives the whole variable domain EPEVTQTPSHQVTQMGQEVILRCVPISNHLYFYWYRQILGQKVEFLVSFYNNEISEKSEIFDDQFSVERPDGSNFTLKIRSTKLEDSAMYFCASTNGPVGNQPQHFGDGTRLSIL.